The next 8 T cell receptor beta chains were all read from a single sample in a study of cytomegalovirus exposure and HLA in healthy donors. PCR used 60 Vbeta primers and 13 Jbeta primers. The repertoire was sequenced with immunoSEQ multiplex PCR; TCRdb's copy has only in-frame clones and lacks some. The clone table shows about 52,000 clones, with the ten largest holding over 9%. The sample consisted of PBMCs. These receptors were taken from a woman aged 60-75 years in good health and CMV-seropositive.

The CDR3 DNA reads as TGTGCCAGCAGTTTGGGGACAGAGCTTAACTATGGCTACACCTTC. This encodes CASSLGTELNYGYTF. V gene TRBV28 combines with J gene TRBJ1-2, with 7 bases identical to TRBD1. Looked up from germline, CDR1 is MDHEN and CDR2 is SYDVKM. This CDR3 contains 15 residues. The J segment lost 1 base and the V segment lost 3 bases, leaving 5 bases of the junction unmatched.

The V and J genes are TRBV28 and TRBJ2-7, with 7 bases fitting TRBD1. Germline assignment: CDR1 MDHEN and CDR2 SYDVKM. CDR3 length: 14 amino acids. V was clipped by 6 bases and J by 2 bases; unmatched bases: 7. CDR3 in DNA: TGTGCCAGCAGCGACGGGACAGCCACCTACGAGCAGTACTTC. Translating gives CASSDGTATYEQYF. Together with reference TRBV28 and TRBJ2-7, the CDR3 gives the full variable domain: DVKVTQSSRYLVKRTGEKVFLECVQDMDHENMFWYRQDPGLGLRLIYFSYDVKMKEKGDIPEGYSVSREKKERFSLILESASTNQTSMYLCASSDGTATYEQYFGPGTRLTVT.

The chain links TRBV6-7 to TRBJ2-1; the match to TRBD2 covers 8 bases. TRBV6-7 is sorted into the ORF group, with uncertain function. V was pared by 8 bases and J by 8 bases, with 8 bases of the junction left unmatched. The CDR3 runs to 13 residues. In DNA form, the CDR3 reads TGTGCCAGCCTCCGGACGGGGGGGGATGAGCAGTTCTTC. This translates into CASLRTGGDEQFF.

CDR3 in amino acids: CASSPDRVADTQYF. As DNA, the CDR3 is TGTGCCAGCAGCCCCGACAGGGTGGCAGATACGCAGTATTTT. The rearrangement links TRBV5-4 to TRBJ2-3; 7 bases agree with TRBD1. V dropped 4 bases and J dropped 4; count of bases not matched to a gene: 6. The CDR3 spans 14 residues. CDR1 is SGHNT, CDR2 YYREEE, per germline (reference sequence).

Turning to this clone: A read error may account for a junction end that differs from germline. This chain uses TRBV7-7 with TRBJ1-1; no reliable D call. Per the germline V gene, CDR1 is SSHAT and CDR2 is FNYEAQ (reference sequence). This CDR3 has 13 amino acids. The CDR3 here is CASSLDKNTEAFF. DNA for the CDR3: TGTGCTAGCAGCTTAGACAAGAACACTGAAGCTTTCTTT.

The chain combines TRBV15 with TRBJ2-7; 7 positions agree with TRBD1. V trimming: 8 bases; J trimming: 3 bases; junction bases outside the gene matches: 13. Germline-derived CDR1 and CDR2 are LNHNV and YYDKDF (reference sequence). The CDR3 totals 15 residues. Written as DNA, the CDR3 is TGTGCCACCGGTTCCCGACAGGGAAGAAACTACGAGCAGTACTTC. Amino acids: CATGSRQGRNYEQYF. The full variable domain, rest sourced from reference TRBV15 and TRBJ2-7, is DAMVIQNPRYQVTQFGKPVTLSCSQTLNHNVMYWYQQKSSQAPKLLFHYYDKDFNNEADTPDNFQSRRPNTSFCFLDIRSPGLGDTAMYLCATGSRQGRNYEQYFGPGTRLTVT.

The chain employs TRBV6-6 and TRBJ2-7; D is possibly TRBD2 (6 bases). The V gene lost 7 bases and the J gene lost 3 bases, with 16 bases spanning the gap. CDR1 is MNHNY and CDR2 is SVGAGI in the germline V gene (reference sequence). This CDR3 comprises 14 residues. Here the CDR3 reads CASTDYLNFYEQYF. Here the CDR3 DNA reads TGTGCCAGCACGGACTACCTAAACTTCTACGAGCAGTACTTC.

CDR3 sequence reads: CASSIRQGSDTQYF. The DNA of the CDR3 is TGTGCCAGTAGTATTCGTCAGGGTTCAGATACGCAGTATTTT. V is TRBV19 and J is TRBJ2-3; possible D gene TRBD1, 5 bases. Looked up from germline, CDR1 is LNHDA and CDR2 is SQIVND (reference sequence). V dropped 3 bases and J dropped 4 bases, with 11 bases sitting between them. The CDR3 has 14 amino acids.